Sequencing of this T cell receptor beta chain was carried out in a study of T cell responses to AZD1222 COVID-19 vaccine. Findings and caveats of the study: CD4 TCRs associated with vaccination spanned spike, dominating at 160-218 and 743-854. Seropositive at baseline were only a handful of AZD1222 recipients. Donors were chiefly white British, with a greater number of females, and clonal diversity was perhaps underestimated. Receipt of two AZD1222 doses was followed by a rise in Spike-specific TCR breadth and depth.

In this sample, this clone turned up a few times. What it binds is unknown. Using immunoSEQ multiplex PCR, the repertoire was profiled, and TCRdb retains in-frame clones only, with some absent. In the table there are tens of thousands of clones, 88% of which are singletons. The germline V and J ends were trimmed by 6 bases and 4 bases, with 22 bases remaining between them. The CDR3 totals 17 residues. Germline V gene lookup returns CDR1 MNHEY and CDR2 SVGEGT. Sequenced here: peripheral blood, sampled 28 days after the second dose of the MenACWY control vaccine. The chain couples TRBV6-2 or TRBV6-3 to TRBJ1-5, with TRBD1 as a possible D gene (6 bases). The source is an adult who received the MenACWY meningococcal vaccine as a control. The CDR3 region has the DNA TGTGCCAGCAGCCGTCTGTTTTCCGGGACACATAATCAGCCCCAGCATTTT. This gives the protein CASSRLFSGTHNQPQHF.